The 20 T cell receptor beta chains reported below all come from one sample, sequenced in a study of shared clonotypes between healthy human individuals. Generated by immunoSEQ multiplex PCR, the TCRdb table keeps only in-frame clones and is missing some. The sample has about 1.1 million clones, approximately 75% seen once. Sample: memory CD4+ T cells from PBMCs. This sample's subset: CD45RA-negative fraction. These receptors all stem from a man aged 18 to 30 in good health. Some clones in this sample may be carry-over from other donors' samples.

The rearrangement uses TRBV7-2 and TRBJ1-2; D might be TRBD1 (5 bases). The CDR3 extends over 15 amino acids. V lost 2 bases to trimming and J lost 4 bases, with 14 bases between them. CDR1 is SGHTA and CDR2 is FQGNSA in the germline V gene. The CDR3 DNA follows: TGTGCCAGCAGCTTAAGGGAGGGGATTAGCTATGGCTACACCTTC. This sequence encodes CASSLREGISYGYTF.

About this clone itself: The same CDR3 also results from other DNA sequences found in this sample. The chain employs TRBV15 and TRBJ2-7, with unresolved D. V was trimmed by 0 bases and J by 4 bases, leaving 7 bases between them. The CDR3 runs to 13 residues. Germline-derived CDR1 and CDR2 are LNHNV and YYDKDF (reference sequence). The CDR3 sequence: CATSRDPSYEQYF. The CDR3 bases are TGTGCCACCAGCAGAGATCCGTCATACGAGCAGTACTTC.

The CDR3: CASSYSTGGGYEQYF. The DNA of the CDR3 is TGTGCCAGCAGTTACTCGACAGGGGGTGGTTACGAGCAGTACTTC. This chain connects TRBV6-5 to TRBJ2-7; 9 nucleotides agree with TRBD1. V dropped 0 bases and J dropped 4; count of bases not matched to a gene: 4. Germline CDR1 is MNHEY and CDR2 is SVGAGI. The CDR3 sequence is 15 residues long.

This clone was seen only once. The rearrangement links TRBV5-1 to TRBJ2-6, with unresolved D. Deletions cut 3 bases from V and 4 bases from J, with 20 bases between. The CDR3 is made up of 18 amino acids. Germline assignment: CDR1 SGHRS and CDR2 YFSETQ. In DNA, the CDR3 is TGCGCCAGCAGCTACAATCAGCGATCCCCAACCGGGGCCAACGTCCTGACTTTC. The encoded protein is CASSYNQRSPTGANVLTF. Drawing the rest from reference TRBV5-1 and TRBJ2-6, the complete variable domain is KAGVTQTPRYLIKTRGQQVTLSCSPISGHRSVSWYQQTPGQGLQFLFEYFSETQRNKGNFPGRFSGRQFSNSRSEMNVSTLELGDSALYLCASSYNQRSPTGANVLTFGAGSRLTVL.

V and J are TRBV18 and TRBJ1-5; D perhaps matches TRBD1 (6 bases). V lost 3 bases and J 1 base, leaving 13 bases between the germline ends. This CDR3 region has 16 residues. Germline V lookup: CDR1 KGHSH, CDR2 LQKENI. In nucleotides, the CDR3 is TGTGCCAGCTCACCGCGACAGGTCAGGAGCAATCAGCCCCAGCATTTT. Encoded protein: CASSPRQVRSNQPQHF.

The chain carries TRBV11-2 and TRBJ1-1; D is undetermined. The CDR3 extends over 15 amino acids. Deletions cut 0 bases from V and 4 bases from J, with 12 bases between. The V gene's germline CDR1 is SGHAT and CDR2 FQNNGV. The DNA of the CDR3 is TGTGCCAGCAGCTTAGAAGCTGCCAGGATCACTGAAGCTTTCTTT. The encoded protein is CASSLEAARITEAFF.

The sample holds one count of this clone. The chain employs TRBV6-5 and TRBJ2-7, with D possibly being TRBD1 (5 bases). The CDR3 loop spans 11 amino acids. In germline, CDR1 is MNHEY, CDR2 SVGAGI. V was shortened by 5 bases and J by 5 bases, with 7 bases between the two germline ends. CDR3 protein: CASSDRNEQYF. The DNA for the CDR3 is TGTGCCAGCAGTGACAGAAACGAGCAGTACTTC.

CDR3 region: CASSSNLAPSGGYTF. As DNA, the CDR3 is TGTGCCAGCAGCTCGAATTTGGCCCCGTCGGGGGGCTACACCTTC. This chain joins TRBV28 and TRBJ1-2; no firm D call. In germline, CDR1 is MDHEN, CDR2 SYDVKM. There are 15 residues in the CDR3. The V end lost 6 bases, the J end lost 8 bases, and 22 bases lay between the germline ends.

The rearrangement uses TRBV5-1 and TRBJ2-3, with no clear D. Trimming took 0 bases from V and 1 from J, leaving 12 bases between them. This CDR3 has 16 amino acids. Germline assignment: CDR1 SGHRS and CDR2 YFSETQ. The CDR3 here is CASSLGSHVGTDTQYF. The CDR3 nucleotides are TGCGCCAGCAGCTTGGGATCCCATGTGGGCACAGATACGCAGTATTTT.

This clone was recorded once. This chain uses TRBV6-5 with TRBJ2-1, with 10 bases aligning to TRBD2. Germline CDR1 reads MNHEY; CDR2 reads SVGAGI. The CDR3 runs 14 residues. With V trimmed by 4 bases and J by 4 bases, 1 base remained unmatched. This CDR3 is CASSFSGRYNEQFF. CDR3 DNA: TGTGCCAGCAGTTTTAGCGGGAGGTACAATGAGCAGTTCTTC.

Note on this clone: In the same sample, other DNA sequences code for this CDR3. The chain employs TRBV5-8 and TRBJ2-7, with 7 bases aligning to TRBD1. Germline V gene data show CDR1 as SGHTS and CDR2 as YDEGEE. The trim removed 4 bases at V and 3 bases at J, leaving 1 base unmatched. The CDR3 covers 12 residues. CDR3 sequence (DNA): TGTGCCAGCAGCAGGGACAGCTACGAGCAGTACTTC. Its protein product is CASSRDSYEQYF.

About this clone: A far larger clone is off by one base, so a read error is likely. This sequence joins TRBV15 and TRBJ1-1; D is uncertain. CDR1 LNHNV and CDR2 YYDKDF come from the germline V gene (reference sequence). The CDR3 consists of 13 residues. The chain's CDR3 is CVMSFTENTEAFF. The CDR3 nucleotides read TGTGTCATGTCTTTTACGGAGAACACTGAAGCTTTCTTT.

The rearrangement uses TRBV11-2 and TRBJ2-4; possible D gene TRBD1, 6 bases. Trimming cost V 5 bases and J 8 bases, with 16 bases left between them. This CDR3 region has 14 residues. Germline CDR1 SGHAT, CDR2 FQNNGV. CDR3 loop: CASSPLQGIHIQYF. CDR3 bases: TGTGCCAGCAGCCCGTTACAGGGAATTCACATTCAGTACTTC.

The V gene is TRBV5-4, the J gene TRBJ2-5, with D perhaps assigned TRBD1 or TRBD2 (6 bases each). The CDR3 is 12 residues long. Germline values: CDR1 SGHNT, CDR2 YYREEE (reference sequence). Between the trimmed V and J ends, which lost 10 bases and 5 bases, there was a span of 15 bases. CDR3 in DNA: TGTGCCGTATGGAGGGGGGCGGAGACCCAGTACTTC. Translated: CAVWRGAETQYF.

The chain carries TRBV21-1 and TRBJ2-1; the DNA was not used to check the table's D call, TRBD2. TRBV21-1 is a pseudogene locus. The CDR3 has 14 amino acids. The CDR3 DNA follows: TGTGCCAGCGGGCTCCGGACTAGCCCCTCCGAGCAGTTCTTC. Protein sequence: CASGLRTSPSEQFF.

This clone came up once. The chain links TRBV15 to TRBJ2-7; 7 nucleotides match TRBD2. Germline loops: CDR1 LNHNV, CDR2 YYDKDF (reference sequence). V dropped 0 bases and J dropped 4; count of bases not matched to a gene: 12. This CDR3 has 17 residues. The CDR3 nucleotides are TGTGCCACCAGCAGAGATCCGGGGCCTAGCGGCGTGTACGAGCAGTACTTC. This encodes CATSRDPGPSGVYEQYF.

This clone was found a few times. V is TRBV7-8 and J is TRBJ1-6, with 8 bases fitting TRBD1. The CDR3 runs 14 residues. The germline V gene has CDR1 SGHVS and CDR2 FQNEAQ. After removal of 5 bases from V and 11 bases from J, the junction contained 8 bases not matched to a gene. The CDR3 DNA reads as TGTGCCAGCAGCGCCGGACAGGGCTGGGCACCCCTCCACTTT. Protein: CASSAGQGWAPLHF.

This rearrangement joins TRBV28 to TRBJ2-1; 14 nucleotides line up with TRBD2. Germline V CDR1 and CDR2: MDHEN, SYDVKM. The CDR3 is 17 amino acids. The J segment lost 3 bases and the V segment lost 6 bases, leaving 7 bases of the junction unmatched. CDR3 DNA sequence: TGTGCCAGCAGGACTAGCGGGAGGGCCCTCAACTACAATGAGCAGTTCTTC. Translation gives CASRTSGRALNYNEQFF.

The genes are TRBV9 and TRBJ1-2; D unclear. V was pared by 3 bases and J by 3 bases, with 3 bases between. This CDR3 is 11 amino acids long. Per germline, CDR1 SGDLS and CDR2 YYNGEE. DNA for the CDR3: TGTGCCAGCAGCGCATACTATGGCTACACCTTC. Protein sequence: CASSAYYGYTF.

This clone was recorded once. The chain links TRBV28 to TRBJ2-7, with 7 bases matching TRBD1. Trimming cost V 4 bases and J 3 bases; bases outside gene matches: 21. The germline gives CDR1 MDHEN, CDR2 SYDVKM. The CDR3 extends over 19 amino acids. CDR3 region: CASSSPPGQPLSLLYEQYF. The CDR3 DNA sequence: TGTGCCAGCAGTTCGCCTCCGGGACAGCCCCTCTCCCTTCTCTACGAGCAGTACTTC.